A selection of T cell receptor beta chains follows, all from one sample in a study of blood T cells in healthy people across ages. TCRdb passed the 5' RACE reads through MiXCR, listing each CDR3 protein once. This table holds around 650,000 distinct CDR3 sequences, about 30% found once. Sequencing input: blood. The receptors were gathered from a woman older than 75 in good health. CDR3s include the opening cysteine and the closing phenylalanine or tryptophan. The D gene is left open where the match is weak. The listing skips clone size in some rows; elsewhere it reads once, few, many or a size class.

>TRBV4-1|TRBJ2-7|.|.
TGCGCCAGCAGCCAAGTCGGGGCAGGGAGCTCCTACGAACAGTACTTC
CASSQVGAGSSYEQYF
>TRBV20-1|TRBJ1-6|.|many
TGCAGTGCTCCTAGTTCCGGGGGCCTCTCGGATAATTCACCCCTCCACTTT
CSAPSSGGLSDNSPLHF
>TRBV5-1|TRBJ2-1|TRBD2|few
TGCGCCAGCAGCAATTTAGCGGGGGGCTCCTACAATGAGCAGTTCTTC
CASSNLAGGSYNEQFF
>TRBV5-1|TRBJ2-7|.|many
TGCGCCAGCAGCTCCTGGGCCCTTGGCCACGAGCAGTACTTC
CASSSWALGHEQYF
>TRBV7-9|TRBJ2-1|.|many
TGTGCCAGCAGTTCTTTCCGGGACCCCAGAGGCAATGAGCAGTTCTTC
CASSSFRDPRGNEQFF
>TRBV2|TRBJ2-4|.|many
TGTGCCAGCAGTTACGACCGGCTCAAAAACATTCAGTACTTC
CASSYDRLKNIQYF
>TRBV7-9|TRBJ1-5|.|.
TGTGCCAGTGACCCGGGATTTAGTAATCAGCCCCAGCATTTT
CASDPGFSNQPQHF
>TRBV2|TRBJ2-3|TRBD1|many
TGTGCCAGCAAACCGGGACAGTCCACAGATACGCAGTATTTT
CASKPGQSTDTQYF
>TRBV10-3|TRBJ1-6|.|many
TGTGCCATCAGTGATGGTGGGGGCGGGAATTCACCCCTCCACTTT
CAISDGGGGNSPLHF
>TRBV4-2|TRBJ2-7|.|.
TGTGCCAGCAGCCAAGAGGGGCTAGTAAGCGAGCAGTACTTC
CASSQEGLVSEQYF
>TRBV20-1|TRBJ1-6|.|.
TGCAGTGCCCCTAAAAGGTCTGCGCAAAGTTCACCCCTCCACTTT
CSAPKRSAQSSPLHF
>TRBV6-2/TRBV6-3|TRBJ1-5|.|many
TGTGCCAGCAGTTACTCGGAGGGGCTTTGGCAGCCCCAGCATTTT
CASSYSEGLWQPQHF
>TRBV7-3|TRBJ2-2|.|.
TGTGCCAGCAGCGGGGGGTTCCACACCGGGGAGCTGTTTTTT
CASSGGFHTGELFF
>TRBV7-2|TRBJ2-1|.|many
TGTGCCAGCAGCTTAACGCCCCAGGGAGTCGTCAATGAGCAGTTCTTC
CASSLTPQGVVNEQFF
>TRBV4-2|TRBJ2-2|.|.
TGTGCCAGCAGCCCCCCGGGAACGGGCACCGGGGAGCTGTTTTTT
CASSPPGTGTGELFF
>TRBV7-3|TRBJ2-1|TRBD2|many
TGTGCCAGCAGCCAACTAGCGGGGCCCTACAATGAGCAGTTCTTC
CASSQLAGPYNEQFF
>TRBV6-5|TRBJ2-3|TRBD2|.
TGTGCCAGCGTAGCGGGAGGTAATACAGATACGCAGTATTTT
CASVAGGNTDTQYF
>TRBV5-1|TRBJ2-2|.|.
TGCGCCAGCAGCCGGAGATATCCGAACACCGGGGAGCTGTTTTTT
CASSRRYPNTGELFF
>TRBV20-1|TRBJ2-7|.|many
TGCAGTGCCGAGGACCGCTCCTACGAGCAGTACTTC
CSAEDRSYEQYF
>TRBV6-2/TRBV6-3|TRBJ2-1|.|.
TGTGCCAGCAGTTACCCGGCCAGCCTGGGGAATGCGCAGTTCTTC
CASSYPASLGNAQFF
>TRBV20-1|TRBJ2-2|TRBD2|few
TGCAGTGCTAGGGAAGTCGGTGGGGGGGCCGGGGAGCTGTTTTTT
CSAREVGGGAGELFF
>TRBV28|TRBJ1-5|.|.
TGTGCCAGCAGTTTAAGTGGAGCAGGCGCAGGCAATCAGCCCCAGCATTTT
CASSLSGAGAGNQPQHF
>TRBV6-6|TRBJ2-1|.|many
TGTGCCAGCAGTCAAAGCGGAGGAGGTATTGAGCAGTTCTTC
CASSQSGGGIEQFF
>TRBV29-1|TRBJ2-3|.|many
TGCAGCGTCCGGGACCCCTTTTTGGATACGCAGTATTTT
CSVRDPFLDTQYF
>TRBV30|TRBJ1-5|.|.
TGTGCCTGGAGTGATACAGGCCGTCAGCCCCAGCATTTT
CAWSDTGRQPQHF
>TRBV5-1|TRBJ1-3|.|few
TGCGCCAGCAGCTCCGGACAGACTGGAAACACCATATATTTT
CASSSGQTGNTIYF
>TRBV9|TRBJ2-1|TRBD2|many
TGTGCCAGCAGCGTAGATGGGACTAGCCTCAATGAGCAGTTCTTC
CASSVDGTSLNEQFF
>TRBV6-1|TRBJ2-3|.|many
TGTGCCAGCAGTGAAGGGACAGACACAGATACGCAGTATTTT
CASSEGTDTDTQYF
>TRBV15|TRBJ2-3|TRBD2|.
TGTGCCACCAGCATCCCTAGCGGGGGGGCAGATACGCAGTATTTT
CATSIPSGGADTQYF
>TRBV6-6|TRBJ1-6|TRBD1|.
TGTGCCAGCAGTCCTCCGGGACAGGGGGCTACACCCCGCCACTTT
CASSPPGQGATPRHF
>TRBV28|TRBJ1-6|.|.
TGTGCCAGCAGTTTATATGGGGGTCGGAATTCACCCCTCCACTTT
CASSLYGGRNSPLHF